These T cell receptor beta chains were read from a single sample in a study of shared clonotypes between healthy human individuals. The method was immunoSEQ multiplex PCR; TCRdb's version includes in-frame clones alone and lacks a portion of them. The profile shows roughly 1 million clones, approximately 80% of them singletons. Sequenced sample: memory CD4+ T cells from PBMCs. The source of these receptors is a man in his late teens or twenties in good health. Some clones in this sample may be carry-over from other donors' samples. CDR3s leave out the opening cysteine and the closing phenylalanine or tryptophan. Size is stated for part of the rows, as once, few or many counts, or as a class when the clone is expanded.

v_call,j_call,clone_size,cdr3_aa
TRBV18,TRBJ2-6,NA,ASSPPQGSYSGANVLT
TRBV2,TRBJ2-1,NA,ASRTGTGAYNEQF
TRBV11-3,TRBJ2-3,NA,ASTNSGSDTQY
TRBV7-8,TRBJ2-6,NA,ASSLTNRDSGANVLT
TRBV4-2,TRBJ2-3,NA,ASSQSYSRAARADTQY
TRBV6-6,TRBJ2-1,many,ASSPPGQGYNEQF
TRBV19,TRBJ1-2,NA,ASSIPGKTRGYT
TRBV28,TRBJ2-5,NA,ASSPAAQGQETQY
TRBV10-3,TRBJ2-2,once,AIGQAGPDANTGELF
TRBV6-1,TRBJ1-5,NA,ASSARDRSYNSNQPQH
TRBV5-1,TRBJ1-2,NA,ASSPRDYGYT
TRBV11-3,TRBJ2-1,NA,ASSLEEAGAWNEQF
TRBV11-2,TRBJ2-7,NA,ASSPGTGGEQY
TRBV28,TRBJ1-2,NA,ASSRPSGYGYT
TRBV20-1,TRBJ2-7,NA,SAEGPLEY
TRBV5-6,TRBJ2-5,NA,ASRQTGGATQY
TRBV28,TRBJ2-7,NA,ASRIRLAGSYEQY
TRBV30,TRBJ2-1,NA,AWSGSGRYNEQF
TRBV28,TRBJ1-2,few,ASGGDSFYGYT
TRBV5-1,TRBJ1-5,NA,ADQHRGFNQPQH
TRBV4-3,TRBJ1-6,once,ASSRASSYNSPLH
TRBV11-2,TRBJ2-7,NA,ASSYGQSYEQY
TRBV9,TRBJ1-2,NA,ASSAQGARVTYGYT
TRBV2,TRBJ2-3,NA,ASSEVGGAGAGTQY
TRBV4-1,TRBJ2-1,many,ASSPGLAGGPLNEQF
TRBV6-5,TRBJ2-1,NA,ASRRDRGQYNEQF
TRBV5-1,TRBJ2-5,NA,ASSLGMQETQY
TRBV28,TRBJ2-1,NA,ASSLSVYEQF
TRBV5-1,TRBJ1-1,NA,ASNSSPNTEAF
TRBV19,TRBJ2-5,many,ASSRLAGVYETQY
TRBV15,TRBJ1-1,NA,ATSSRWTVNTEAF
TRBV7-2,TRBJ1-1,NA,ASTETTNTEAF
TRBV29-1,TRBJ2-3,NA,SVGPTSGRYTDTQY
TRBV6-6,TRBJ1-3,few,ASSYLQGFGNTIY
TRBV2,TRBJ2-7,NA,ASTRQVSYEQY
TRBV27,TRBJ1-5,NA,ASSLWGTNQPQH
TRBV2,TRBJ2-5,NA,ASRSGTGYETQY
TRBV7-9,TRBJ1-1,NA,ASSLRRAMNTEAF
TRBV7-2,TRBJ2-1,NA,ASSLAASGAQIYNEQF
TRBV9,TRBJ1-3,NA,ASSVAGFNAVNTIY
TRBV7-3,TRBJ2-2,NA,ASSSTSGLEAGELF
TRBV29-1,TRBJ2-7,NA,SVATGDEQY
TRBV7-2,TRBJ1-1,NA,ASSLGRTEAF
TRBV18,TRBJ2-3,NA,ASSPPGLSTDTQY
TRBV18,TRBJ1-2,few,ASSPPSRTNYGYT
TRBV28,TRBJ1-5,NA,ASREGQGTSRNQPQH